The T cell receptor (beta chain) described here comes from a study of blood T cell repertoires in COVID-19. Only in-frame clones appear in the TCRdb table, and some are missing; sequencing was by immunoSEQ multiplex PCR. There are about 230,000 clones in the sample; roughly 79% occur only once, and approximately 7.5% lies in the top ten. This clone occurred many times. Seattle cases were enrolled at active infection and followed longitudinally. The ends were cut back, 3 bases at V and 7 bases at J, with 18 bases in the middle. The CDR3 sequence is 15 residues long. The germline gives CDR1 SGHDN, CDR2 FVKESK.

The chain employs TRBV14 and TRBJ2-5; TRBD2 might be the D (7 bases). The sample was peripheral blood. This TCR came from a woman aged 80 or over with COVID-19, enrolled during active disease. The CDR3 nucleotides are TGTGCCAGCAGCCAGGGCGGACTAGGGGGATGGACCCAGTACTTC. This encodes CASSQGGLGGWTQYF.